Given below is one T cell receptor beta chain in context. The record originates from a study of T cell responses to AZD1222 COVID-19 vaccine. Some clones are missing from TCRdb's copy, which holds only in-frame ones; the method was immunoSEQ multiplex PCR. The sample lists approximately 82,000 clones; about 90% were seen once. CDR3 length equals 11 residues. Germline V gives CDR1 SQVTM, CDR2 ANQGSEA. Trimming removed 4 bases at V and 3 bases at J, with 6 bases between. The chain combines TRBV29-1 with TRBJ1-2; D not resolved. The sample was peripheral blood, taken 28 days after the second AZD1222 dose. The receptor comes from an adult who received the AZD1222 COVID-19 vaccine. CDR3 protein: CSVGQDYGYTF. CDR3 nucleotides: TGCAGCGTTGGGCAGGACTATGGCTACACCTTC.